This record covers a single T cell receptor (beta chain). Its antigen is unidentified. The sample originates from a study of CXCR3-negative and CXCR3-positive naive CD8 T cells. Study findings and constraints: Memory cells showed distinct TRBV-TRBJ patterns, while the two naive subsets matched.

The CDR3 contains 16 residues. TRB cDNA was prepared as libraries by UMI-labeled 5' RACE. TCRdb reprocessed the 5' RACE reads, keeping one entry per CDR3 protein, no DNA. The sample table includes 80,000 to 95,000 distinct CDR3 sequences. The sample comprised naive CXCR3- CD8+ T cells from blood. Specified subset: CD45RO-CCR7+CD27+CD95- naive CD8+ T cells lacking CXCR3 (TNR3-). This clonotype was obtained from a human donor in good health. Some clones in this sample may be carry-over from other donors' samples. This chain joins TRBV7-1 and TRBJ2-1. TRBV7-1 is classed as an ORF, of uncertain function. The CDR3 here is CASSSPTGRSYNEQFF.